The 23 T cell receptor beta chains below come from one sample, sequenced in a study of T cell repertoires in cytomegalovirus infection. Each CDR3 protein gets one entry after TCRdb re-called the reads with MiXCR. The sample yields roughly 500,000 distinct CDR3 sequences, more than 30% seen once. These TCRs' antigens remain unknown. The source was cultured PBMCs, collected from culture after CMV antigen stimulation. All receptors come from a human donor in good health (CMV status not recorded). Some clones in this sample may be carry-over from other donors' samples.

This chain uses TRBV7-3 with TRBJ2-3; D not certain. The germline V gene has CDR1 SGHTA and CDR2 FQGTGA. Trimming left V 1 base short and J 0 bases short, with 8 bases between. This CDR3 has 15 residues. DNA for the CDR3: TGTGCCAGCAGCTTAATTCACGGAAGCACAGATACGCAGTATTTT. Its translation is CASSLIHGSTDTQYF.

CDR3 nucleotide sequence: TGTGCCAGCAGGGGAGCGGCATTCAATGAAAAACTGTTTTTT. Protein sequence: CASRGAAFNEKLFF. The V gene is TRBV2, the J gene TRBJ1-4; no reliable D call. The CDR3 runs to 14 residues. The V end lost 6 bases, the J end lost 5 bases, and 13 bases lay between the germline ends. Per germline, CDR1 SNHLY and CDR2 FYNNEI.

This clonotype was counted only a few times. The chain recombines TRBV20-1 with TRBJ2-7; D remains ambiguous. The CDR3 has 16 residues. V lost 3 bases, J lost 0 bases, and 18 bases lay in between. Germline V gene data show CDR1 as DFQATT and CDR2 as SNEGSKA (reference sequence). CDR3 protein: CSASGRPARSSYEQYV. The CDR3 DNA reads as TGCAGTGCTAGCGGACGACCCGCCCGTAGCTCCTACGAGCAGTACGTC.

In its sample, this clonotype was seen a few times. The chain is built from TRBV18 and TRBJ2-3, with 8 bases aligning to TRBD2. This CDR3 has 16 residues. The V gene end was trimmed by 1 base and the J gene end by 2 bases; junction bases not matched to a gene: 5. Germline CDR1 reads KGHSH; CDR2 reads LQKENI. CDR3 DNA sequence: TGTGCCAGCTCACCACTTATCGGGAGGGACACAGATACGCAGTATTTT. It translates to CASSPLIGRDTDTQYF.

The CDR3 is CASSGLAAKNIQYF. In DNA, the CDR3 is TGTGCCAGCTCGGGACTAGCGGCCAAAAACATTCAGTACTTC. The V and J genes are TRBV28 and TRBJ2-4; 10 positions match TRBD2. V lost 8 bases to trimming and J lost 1 base; unmatched junction nucleotides: 2. Germline V CDR1 and CDR2: MDHEN, SYDVKM. CDR3 length: 14 amino acids. The whole variable domain, remainder taken from reference TRBV28 and TRBJ2-4, is DVKVTQSSRYLVKRTGEKVFLECVQDMDHENMFWYRQDPGLGLRLIYFSYDVKMKEKGDIPEGYSVSREKKERFSLILESASTNQTSMYLCASSGLAAKNIQYFGAGTRLSVL.

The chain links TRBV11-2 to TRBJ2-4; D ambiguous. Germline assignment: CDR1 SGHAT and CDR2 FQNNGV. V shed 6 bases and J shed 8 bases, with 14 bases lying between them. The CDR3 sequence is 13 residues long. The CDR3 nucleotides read TGTGCCAGCAGTGCTAACGATGCCGACATTCAGTACTTC. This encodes CASSANDADIQYF.

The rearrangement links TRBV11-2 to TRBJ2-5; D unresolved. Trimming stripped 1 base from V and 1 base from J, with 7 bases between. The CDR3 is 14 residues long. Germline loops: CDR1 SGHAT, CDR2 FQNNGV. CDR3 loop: CASSLVPTQETQYF. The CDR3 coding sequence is TGTGCCAGCAGCTTAGTACCGACCCAAGAGACCCAGTACTTC.

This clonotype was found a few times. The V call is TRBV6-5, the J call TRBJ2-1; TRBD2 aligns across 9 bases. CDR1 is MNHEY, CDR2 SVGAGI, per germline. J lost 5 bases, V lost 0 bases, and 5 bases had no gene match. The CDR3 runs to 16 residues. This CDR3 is CASSYSRLAGHNEQFF. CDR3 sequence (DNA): TGTGCCAGCAGTTACTCTCGGCTAGCGGGACACAATGAGCAGTTCTTC.

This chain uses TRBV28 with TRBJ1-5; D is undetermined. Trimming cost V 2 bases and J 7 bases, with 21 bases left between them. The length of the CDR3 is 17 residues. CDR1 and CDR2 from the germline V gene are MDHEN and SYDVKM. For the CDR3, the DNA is TGTGCCAGCAGTTTAGCCAGAGAGGGTGGGCAGAGGCAGCCCCAGCATTTT. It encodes CASSLAREGGQRQPQHF.

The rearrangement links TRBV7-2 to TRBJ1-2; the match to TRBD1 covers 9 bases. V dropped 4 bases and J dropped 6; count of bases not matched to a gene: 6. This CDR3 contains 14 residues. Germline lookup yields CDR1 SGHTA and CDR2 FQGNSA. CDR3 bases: TGTGCCAGCAGCTCCGGACAGGGGAGCCATGGCTACACCTTC. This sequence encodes CASSSGQGSHGYTF.

The DNA for the CDR3 is TGTGCCAGCATGTTAGATCCCCGGGCGCCCACCTACGAGCAGTACTTC. It codes for CASMLDPRAPTYEQYF. The chain combines TRBV6-2 or TRBV6-3 with TRBJ2-7; D unclear. Trimming left V 7 bases short and J 2 bases short, with 21 bases between. CDR1 and CDR2 from the germline V gene are MNHEY and SVGEGT. CDR3 length: 16 amino acids.

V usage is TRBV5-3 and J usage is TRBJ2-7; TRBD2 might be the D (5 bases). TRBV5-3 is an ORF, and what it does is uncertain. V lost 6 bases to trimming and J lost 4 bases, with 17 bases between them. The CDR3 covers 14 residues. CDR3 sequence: CARTYSTIRYEQYV. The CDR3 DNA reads TGTGCCAGAACCTACTCGACTATCCGGTACGAGCAGTACGTC.

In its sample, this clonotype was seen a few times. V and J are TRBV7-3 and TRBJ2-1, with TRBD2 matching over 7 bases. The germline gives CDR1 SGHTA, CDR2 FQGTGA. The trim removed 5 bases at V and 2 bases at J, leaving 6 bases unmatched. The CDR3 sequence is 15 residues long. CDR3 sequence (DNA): TGTGCCAGCAGCCTTTCAGCGGGACCCTACAATGAGCAGTTCTTC. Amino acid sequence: CASSLSAGPYNEQFF.

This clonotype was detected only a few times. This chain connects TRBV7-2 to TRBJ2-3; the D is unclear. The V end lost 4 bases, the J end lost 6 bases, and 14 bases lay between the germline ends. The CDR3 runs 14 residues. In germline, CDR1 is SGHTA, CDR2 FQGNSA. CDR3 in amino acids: CASSSQSPLDTQYF. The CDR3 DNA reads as TGTGCCAGCAGCTCACAATCACCTCTGGATACGCAGTATTTT.

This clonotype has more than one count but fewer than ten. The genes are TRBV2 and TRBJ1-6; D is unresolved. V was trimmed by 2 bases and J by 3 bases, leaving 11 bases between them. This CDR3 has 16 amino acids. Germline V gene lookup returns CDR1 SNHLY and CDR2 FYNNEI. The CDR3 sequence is CASSESGRGYNSPLHF. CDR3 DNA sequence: TGTGCCAGCAGTGAATCTGGGAGAGGCTATAATTCACCCCTCCACTTT.

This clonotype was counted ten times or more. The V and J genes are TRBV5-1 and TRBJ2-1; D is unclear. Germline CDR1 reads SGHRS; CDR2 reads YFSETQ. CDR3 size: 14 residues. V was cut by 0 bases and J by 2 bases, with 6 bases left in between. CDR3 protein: CASSLDPPYNEQFF. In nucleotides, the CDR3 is TGCGCCAGCAGCTTGGATCCGCCCTACAATGAGCAGTTCTTC.

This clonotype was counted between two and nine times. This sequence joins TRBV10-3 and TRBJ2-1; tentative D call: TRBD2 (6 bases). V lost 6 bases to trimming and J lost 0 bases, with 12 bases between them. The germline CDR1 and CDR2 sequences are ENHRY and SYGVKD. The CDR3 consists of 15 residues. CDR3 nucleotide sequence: TGTGCCATCAGCCAAGCGGGTAGCTCCTACAATGAGCAGTTCTTC. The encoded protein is CAISQAGSSYNEQFF.

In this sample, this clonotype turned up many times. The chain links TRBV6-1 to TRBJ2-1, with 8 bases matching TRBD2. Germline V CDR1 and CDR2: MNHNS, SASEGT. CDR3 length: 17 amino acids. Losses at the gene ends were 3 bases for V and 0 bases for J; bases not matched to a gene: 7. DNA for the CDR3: TGTGCCAGCAGTGATCCGGGCGGGAGGAGCTCCTACAATGAGCAGTTCTTC. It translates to CASSDPGGRSSYNEQFF.

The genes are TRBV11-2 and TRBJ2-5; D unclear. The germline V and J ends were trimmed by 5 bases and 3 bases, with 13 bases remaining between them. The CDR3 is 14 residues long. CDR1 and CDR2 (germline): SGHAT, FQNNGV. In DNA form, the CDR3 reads TGTGCCAGCAGCCCACGTCCGGCGAAAGAGACCCAGTACTTC. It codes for CASSPRPAKETQYF.

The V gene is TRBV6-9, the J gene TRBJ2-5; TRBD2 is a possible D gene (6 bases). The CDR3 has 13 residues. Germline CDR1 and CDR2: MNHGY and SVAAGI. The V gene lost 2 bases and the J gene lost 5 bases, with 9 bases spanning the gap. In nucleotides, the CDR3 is TGTGCCAGCAGTTATAGACGGGAGGAGACCCAGTACTTC. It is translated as CASSYRREETQYF.

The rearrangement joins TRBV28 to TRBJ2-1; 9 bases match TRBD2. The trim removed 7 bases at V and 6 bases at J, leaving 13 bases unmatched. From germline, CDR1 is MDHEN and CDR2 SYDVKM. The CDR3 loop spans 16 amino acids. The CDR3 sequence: CASIPAGGPLPNEQFF. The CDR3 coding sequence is TGTGCCAGCATCCCCGCGGGGGGGCCGCTTCCCAATGAGCAGTTCTTC.

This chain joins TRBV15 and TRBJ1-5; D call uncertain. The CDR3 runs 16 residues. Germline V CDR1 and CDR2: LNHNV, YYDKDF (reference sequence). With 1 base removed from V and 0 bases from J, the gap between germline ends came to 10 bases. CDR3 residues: CATSRVRADSNQPQHF. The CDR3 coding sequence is TGTGCCACCAGCAGAGTGAGGGCAGATAGCAATCAGCCCCAGCATTTT.

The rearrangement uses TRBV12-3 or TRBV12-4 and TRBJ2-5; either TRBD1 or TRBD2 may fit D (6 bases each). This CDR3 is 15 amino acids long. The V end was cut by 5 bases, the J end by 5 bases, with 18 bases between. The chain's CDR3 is CASSAVSGAGETQYF. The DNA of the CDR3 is TGTGCCAGCAGTGCCGTTTCGGGGGCGGGGGAGACCCAGTACTTC.